This T cell receptor (beta chain) came from a study of human T cells and chemical hapten exposure. Whole-study context: Per-sample TCR yield variation was attributed mainly to small pooled library volume differences. Study-level points and caveats: Alopecia in the donors means their immune response may deviate from healthy people's.

Deletions cut 0 bases from V and 7 bases from J, with 15 bases between. Germline CDR1 reads LNHNV; CDR2 reads YYDKDF (reference sequence). The CDR3 sequence is 15 residues long. The library tagged individual cDNA molecules with unique molecular identifiers. TCRdb ran MiXCR on the RACE reads and lists one entry per CDR3 protein. This table has some 89,000 distinct CDR3 sequences, approximately 10% appearing once. The table lists this clonotype with many counts. Its cognate antigen is unknown. The time point was: patch test 2, 6 weeks after DPC sensitization. Treatment in this sample: therapeutic diphenylcyclopropenone sensitization with weekly scalp DPC. Alopecia patients deemed DPC-suitable, aged 18 to 70, excluding pregnancy.

The sequencing here drew on whole blood, taken in connection with sensitization to the hapten diphenylcyclopropenone (DPC). This receptor was taken from a woman aged 30 to 39 with alopecia areata. Some clones in this sample may be carry-over from other donors' samples. The chain links TRBV15 to TRBJ1-2; D perhaps matches TRBD1 (5 bases). For the CDR3, the DNA is TGTGCCACCAGCAGAGATGGGGGGATCCAGAGTGGCTACACCTTC. It encodes CATSRDGGIQSGYTF.